Many counts were recorded for the clone carrying this T cell receptor beta chain. The antigen is unknown. Unique molecular identifiers were added to individual cDNA molecules. TCRdb reprocessed the 5' RACE reads via MiXCR and lists one record per CDR3 protein. The profile shows roughly 60,000 distinct CDR3 sequences, more than 7.5% of them singletons. The sample belongs to a study of early T cells in non-severe SARS-CoV-2 infection. Study background: Sequencing was performed on bulk RNA from unsorted whole blood, leaving chains unpaired. General study points: Missing private and CD4 specificities, VDJdb matching favored anti-spike CD8 responses.

The CDR3 length is 19 residues. Looked up from germline, CDR1 is LGHDT and CDR2 is YNNKEL (reference sequence). Trimming cost V 4 bases and J 3 bases, with 27 bases left between them. The receptor's source is an adult who was a healthcare worker with PCR-confirmed SARS-CoV-2 infection or an uninfected control (not recorded which). The chain combines TRBV3-1 with TRBJ1-1; a weak D match, TRBD1 (6 bases). The sample taken for sequencing was whole blood. CDR3 bases: TGTGCCAGCAGCCCGACACTGGGTACGGGGGCGCGGGGTCACACTGAAGCTTTCTTT. Protein sequence: CASSPTLGTGARGHTEAFF.